A single sample is the source of the 5 T cell receptor beta chains below, sequenced in a study of T-cell reconstitution after alpha-beta-depleted transplantation in children. Preparation of the TCRbeta library involved a method that used unique molecular identifiers. TCRdb recomputed calls from the PCR reads with MiXCR, one row per CDR3 protein. The sample lists about 540,000 distinct CDR3 sequences, roughly 27% seen once, with less than 40% in the top ten. The sequencing used PBMCs, collected before TCRalphabeta/CD19-depleted stem cell transplant. Source of these receptors: a boy under three years old with Wiskott-Aldrich syndrome, due to receive a stem cell transplant.

This sequence joins TRBV7-8 and TRBJ2-1; D ambiguous. Trimming removed 4 bases at V and 0 bases at J, with 16 bases between. This CDR3 spans 17 amino acids. The germline CDR1 and CDR2 sequences are SGHVS and FQNEAQ. CDR3 protein: CASSWAQVPNSYNEQFF. As DNA, the CDR3 is TGTGCCAGCAGCTGGGCTCAGGTGCCCAACTCCTACAATGAGCAGTTCTTC.

This clonotype was observed a few times. The J gene is TRBJ1-1, the V gene TRBV30; D gene uncertain. CDR1 GTSNPN and CDR2 SVGIG come from the germline V gene (reference sequence). This CDR3 comprises 12 residues. V lost 7 bases and J lost 4, with 13 bases in between. CDR3 region: CALHSRSTEAFF. The CDR3 DNA follows: TGTGCCTTACATTCACGGAGCACTGAAGCTTTCTTT.

This clonotype showed up just a few times. The chain has TRBV9 and TRBJ2-1, with D uncertain. The V gene lost 3 bases and the J gene lost 8 bases, with 9 bases spanning the gap. CDR1 SGDLS and CDR2 YYNGEE come from the germline V gene. CDR3 length: 12 amino acids. In nucleotides, the CDR3 is TGTGCCAGCAGCGCCTTTAGGGATGAGCAGTTCTTC. Protein sequence: CASSAFRDEQFF.

The table lists this clonotype with many counts. The chain has TRBV6-5 and TRBJ2-1, with 8 bases aligning to TRBD2. V shed 6 bases and J 5 bases; nucleotides not matched to a gene: 12. From germline, CDR1 is MNHEY and CDR2 SVGAGI. This CDR3 comprises 16 residues. The CDR3 nucleotides read TGTGCCAGCAGCACAGGGTCGGGAGGGCGAAACAATGAGCAGTTCTTC. Translated, it gives CASSTGSGGRNNEQFF.

The rearrangement uses TRBV5-1 and TRBJ2-1; 15 bases map to TRBD2. J lost 1 base, V lost 1 base, and 3 bases had no gene match. The length of the CDR3 is 18 residues. Germline CDR1 and CDR2: SGHRS and YFSETQ. CDR3 sequence reads: CASSLRGLAGGSYNEQFF. CDR3 nucleotides: TGCGCCAGCAGCTTGAGGGGACTAGCGGGAGGTTCCTACAATGAGCAGTTCTTC.